These 27 T cell receptor beta chains share one sample of origin, sequenced in a study of response to subunit inactivated influenza vaccine. TCRdb reanalysed the RT-PCR reads using MiXCR and keeps one entry per CDR3 protein. The table records just under 550,000 distinct CDR3 sequences, approximately 24% of them present only once. The same sample was also used in a study of T cells expressing NK-cell markers. From that report: Making the TCR beta cDNA relied on 5'RACE template switching with UMIs.

The material sequenced was CD4+ T cells sorted from PBMCs, taken 12 days after vaccination. Every receptor here comes from a man aged 45-65 years who received an inactivated influenza vaccine.

This rearrangement joins TRBV4-1 to TRBJ2-1, with 10 nucleotides matching TRBD2. The junction had 18 bases not matched to a gene; V was cut back by 0 bases and J by 10 bases. CDR1 is MGHRA, CDR2 YSYEKL, per germline. The CDR3 totals 19 residues. The CDR3 DNA reads TGCGCCAGCAGCCAAGATCAAGCGGGAGGGAGGTTTTTAACCACCGAGCAGTTCTTC. This gives the protein CASSQDQAGGRFLTTEQFF.

The chain couples TRBV7-6 to TRBJ1-6, with D unresolved. The V end was cut by 5 bases, the J end by 9 bases, with 14 bases between. From germline, CDR1 is SGHVS and CDR2 FNYEAQ. CDR3 size: 14 residues. The CDR3 protein is CASSRDGELSPLHF. The CDR3 DNA is TGTGCCAGCAGCCGAGACGGCGAGCTTTCACCCCTCCACTTT.

The rearrangement uses TRBV29-1 and TRBJ2-1, with 8 bases aligning to TRBD2. Germline V lookup: CDR1 SQVTM, CDR2 ANQGSEA. The CDR3 length is 14 residues. With V trimmed by 0 bases and J by 16 bases, 14 bases remained unmatched. Here the CDR3 reads CSVEERTGTRFPFF. The CDR3 DNA sequence: TGCAGCGTTGAAGAACGTACCGGGACTAGGTTTCCTTTCTTC.

The chain is built from TRBV5-1 and TRBJ1-2; D not resolved. CDR1 is SGHRS, CDR2 YFSETQ, per germline. The CDR3 has 13 amino acids. Deletions cut 1 base from V and 3 bases from J, with 7 bases between. DNA of the CDR3: TGCGCCAGCAGCTTGAGCCAGGACTATGGCTACACCTTC. As protein: CASSLSQDYGYTF.

The chain links TRBV18 to TRBJ2-7; the D gene is possibly TRBD1 (5 bases). The CDR3 spans 13 residues. Trimming took off 2 bases at V and 2 bases at J, with 7 bases between the two ends. Germline loops: CDR1 KGHSH, CDR2 LQKENI. CDR3 region: CASSPDSTYEQYF. In DNA, the CDR3 is TGTGCCAGCTCACCAGACAGTACCTACGAGCAGTACTTC.

The V gene is TRBV7-9, the J gene TRBJ2-7; D gene uncertain. Trimming took 2 bases from V and 2 from J, leaving 4 bases between them. Germline V lookup: CDR1 SEHNR, CDR2 FQNEAQ (reference sequence). The CDR3 is made up of 12 amino acids. The CDR3 reads CASSLFAYEQYF. Written as DNA, the CDR3 is TGTGCCAGCAGCTTATTCGCCTACGAGCAGTACTTC.

The chain carries TRBV28 and TRBJ2-2; D not certain. The V end was cut by 7 bases, the J end by 6 bases, with 9 bases between. The CDR3 is 12 amino acids. Germline V gene lookup returns CDR1 MDHEN and CDR2 SYDVKM. CDR3 sequence (DNA): TGTGCCAGCAAAGTCGGCGCCGGGGAGCTGTTTTTT. It encodes CASKVGAGELFF.

J is TRBJ2-7 and V is TRBV7-2; maybe TRBD1 (6 bases). The germline V gene has CDR1 SGHTA and CDR2 FQGNSA. With 2 bases removed from V and 6 bases from J, the gap between germline ends came to 14 bases. The CDR3 is made up of 14 amino acids. The CDR3 spells CASSLSGTYPEQYF. The CDR3 DNA follows: TGTGCCAGCAGCTTATCCGGGACATACCCCGAGCAGTACTTC.

Only a few counts were recorded for this clonotype. V gene TRBV11-2 combines with J gene TRBJ2-5; D remains unclear. From germline, CDR1 is SGHAT and CDR2 FQNNGV. CDR3 length: 13 amino acids. Between the trimmed V and J ends, which lost 5 bases and 4 bases, there was a span of 11 bases. In DNA form, the CDR3 reads TGTGCCAGCAGCCCCTCAAGGGCAGAGACCCAGTACTTC. It is translated as CASSPSRAETQYF.

The V and J genes are TRBV2 and TRBJ2-3; either TRBD1 or TRBD2 may fit D (5 bases each). The CDR3 loop spans 18 amino acids. V dropped 2 bases and J dropped 1 base, with 19 bases sitting between them. The germline gives CDR1 SNHLY, CDR2 FYNNEI. The CDR3 coding sequence is TGTGCCAGCAGTGAACGGGCCCTTCCGTTGGGGGGCACAGATACGCAGTATTTT. As protein: CASSERALPLGGTDTQYF.

V and J are TRBV12-3 or TRBV12-4 and TRBJ2-7; TRBD2 agrees at 12 bases. Trimming took 8 bases from V and 12 from J; bases not matched to a gene: 11. The length of the CDR3 is 13 residues. CDR3 bases: TGTGCCAGCGCACTAGCGGGGGGAATAATGCGGTACTTC. Protein: CASALAGGIMRYF.

This clonotype came up many times. The rearrangement joins TRBV12-3 or TRBV12-4 to TRBJ2-7, with unresolved D. CDR3 size: 15 residues. Trimming took off 5 bases at V and 1 base at J, with 15 bases between the two ends. CDR3: CASSRTEGKSYEQYF. Written as DNA, the CDR3 is TGTGCCAGCAGTCGTACTGAAGGTAAATCCTACGAGCAGTACTTC.

This clonotype was detected many times. V is TRBV12-3 or TRBV12-4 and J is TRBJ1-5; possibly TRBD1 for D (5 bases). Trimming removed 9 bases at V and 5 bases at J, with 11 bases between. The length of the CDR3 is 12 residues. For the CDR3, the DNA is TGTGCCAGTGGAAGAGGGGATCAGCCCCAGCATTTT. Translation: CASGRGDQPQHF.

CDR3 sequence (DNA): TGTGCCAGCAGGGTAGCGGGAGGGCCATACGAGCAGTACTTC. Protein: CASRVAGGPYEQYF. The chain is built from TRBV2 and TRBJ2-7; TRBD2 aligns across 11 bases. This CDR3 comprises 14 residues. V trimming: 6 bases; J trimming: 4 bases; junction bases outside the gene matches: 5. Germline V gene sequence: CDR1 SNHLY, CDR2 FYNNEI.

This clonotype was observed a few times. CDR3 in amino acids: CASSPSGMHEQYF. The CDR3 DNA sequence: TGCGCCAGCAGCCCTAGCGGGATGCACGAGCAGTACTTC. The rearrangement links TRBV5-1 to TRBJ2-7; 9 bases map to TRBD2. The germline V gene has CDR1 SGHRS and CDR2 YFSETQ. The CDR3 loop spans 13 amino acids. The V segment lost 4 bases and the J segment 5 bases; nucleotides outside the gene matches: 4.

The chain combines TRBV9 with TRBJ1-1, with TRBD1 matching 8 bases. Germline trimming cut 4 bases from V and 11 bases from J; bases unmatched to any gene: 16. Germline CDR1 is SGDLS and CDR2 is YYNGEE. The CDR3 runs 15 residues. Here the CDR3 DNA reads TGTGCCAGCAGCCCAAACCTGGGACAGGAAGGAGTTGCTTTCTTT. As protein: CASSPNLGQEGVAFF.

This chain links TRBV3-1 with TRBJ1-1, with no clear D. The V and J ends lost 1 base and 6 bases respectively, with 6 bases between them. CDR1 is LGHDT and CDR2 is YNNKEL in the germline V gene (reference sequence). The CDR3 totals 12 residues. CDR3 in amino acids: CASSQGLAEAFF. CDR3 in DNA: TGTGCCAGCAGCCAAGGCTTAGCTGAAGCTTTCTTT.

V is TRBV5-6 and J is TRBJ1-1; possibly TRBD1 for D (5 bases). The germline CDR1 and CDR2 sequences are SGHDT and YYEEEE. CDR3 length: 13 amino acids. Trimming left V 3 bases short and J 1 base short, with 7 bases between. CDR3 in amino acids: CASSWGWNTEAFF. The CDR3 region has the DNA TGTGCCAGCAGCTGGGGGTGGAACACTGAAGCTTTCTTT.

This clonotype was found a few times. V usage is TRBV7-2 and J usage is TRBJ2-5, with 11 bases fitting TRBD2. The germline V gene encodes CDR1 SGHTA and CDR2 FQGNSA. This CDR3 is built from 14 residues. V was pared by 4 bases and J by 5 bases, with 3 bases of the junction left unmatched. CDR3 sequence: CASSSTSGAETQYF. The CDR3 DNA reads TGTGCCAGCAGCTCGACTAGCGGGGCGGAGACCCAGTACTTC.

This chain links TRBV29-1 with TRBJ1-1; D not resolved. Germline assignment: CDR1 SQVTM and CDR2 ANQGSEA. Trimming removed 2 bases at V and 3 bases at J, with 10 bases between. The CDR3 length is 13 residues. The CDR3, as DNA: TGCAGCGTTGAACCCCAGGCGGACACTGAAGCTTTCTTT. Translating gives CSVEPQADTEAFF. Based on the CDR3 plus reference TRBV29-1 and TRBJ1-1, the full variable domain is SAVISQKPSRDICQRGTSLTIQCQVDSQVTMMFWYRQQPGQSLTLIATANQGSEATYESGFVIDKFPISRPNLTFSTLTVSNMSPEDSSIYLCSVEPQADTEAFFGQGTRLTVV.

This clonotype occurred a few times. The rearrangement links TRBV20-1 to TRBJ1-3, with D unclear. V lost 3 bases and J lost 2, with 5 bases in between. The CDR3 length is 12 residues. CDR1 and CDR2 (germline): DFQATT, SNEGSKA (reference sequence). The CDR3 here is CSARSTGNTIYF. CDR3 in DNA: TGCAGTGCTAGGTCCACTGGAAACACCATATATTTT.

With respect to this clonotype: A clone one base away is much larger, so this may be a read error. The V and J genes are TRBV7-2 and TRBJ2-5; TRBD1 might be the D (6 bases). Trimming took off 7 bases at V and 4 bases at J, with 16 bases between the two ends. This CDR3 spans 14 amino acids. Germline CDR1 reads SGHTA; CDR2 reads FQGNSA. CDR3 coding DNA: TGTGCCAGCATCCTATACAGGGAAGGAGAGACCCAGTACTTC. Encoded protein: CASILYREGETQYF.

The chain carries TRBV29-1 and TRBJ1-2, with D uncertain. Trimming removed 4 bases from V and 6 bases from J, with 9 bases in between. The germline V gene has CDR1 SQVTM and CDR2 ANQGSEA. The CDR3 is 11 residues long. CDR3 nucleotides: TGCAGCGTTGGTCCGCGCGATGGCTACACCTTC. Amino acid sequence: CSVGPRDGYTF.

This clonotype has at least ten counts. The junction shows a germline mismatch at one end, possibly a read error. The V and J genes are TRBV20-1 and TRBJ2-1; 11 nucleotides agree with TRBD2. Germline assignment: CDR1 DFQATT and CDR2 SNEGSKA (reference sequence). The CDR3 has 11 residues. This CDR3 is CSARAQLAGGW. The CDR3 coding sequence is TGCAGTGCTAGGGCCCAGCTAGCGGGGGGTTGG.

This rearrangement joins TRBV2 to TRBJ2-5; 7 positions match TRBD1. CDR3 length: 15 residues. The germline CDR1 and CDR2 sequences are SNHLY and FYNNEI. The V and J ends lost 6 bases and 5 bases, in that order; junction bases with no gene match: 12. The CDR3 sequence: CASSPNRQGRETQYF. DNA for the CDR3: TGTGCCAGCAGCCCAAATCGACAGGGAAGGGAGACCCAGTACTTC.

In this sample, this clonotype turned up a few times. The chain uses TRBV6-1 and TRBJ2-3; D is perhaps TRBD2 (6 bases). Germline CDR1 reads MNHNS; CDR2 reads SASEGT. This CDR3 has 15 amino acids. The V and J ends lost 7 bases and 0 bases respectively, with 14 bases between them. The CDR3 DNA reads TGTGCCAGCATGGTCCAGGCGGGGAGCACAGATACGCAGTATTTT. Translated: CASMVQAGSTDTQYF.

This clonotype was recorded a few times. The rearrangement joins TRBV5-1 to TRBJ2-3; D ambiguous. This CDR3 has 17 residues. Germline CDR1 and CDR2: SGHRS and YFSETQ. Trimming shortened V by 4 bases and J by 1 base, and 19 bases separated the two germline ends. For the CDR3, the DNA is TGCGCCAGCAGCGCGGAGCCCCAAGGGTTCGGCACAGATACGCAGTATTTT. It codes for CASSAEPQGFGTDTQYF.